The 18 T cell receptor beta chains presented below share a single source sample, sequenced in a study of T cell responses to AZD1222 COVID-19 vaccine. The repertoire was sequenced with immunoSEQ multiplex PCR; TCRdb's copy has only in-frame clones and lacks some. The sample shows approximately 90,000 clones, 80% to 90% of them seen only once. This sample comprised peripheral blood, obtained on day 0 of AZD1222 vaccination. The receptor set was obtained from an adult in good health.

The rearrangement uses TRBV5-4 and TRBJ1-2; 11 bases agree with TRBD1. This CDR3 is built from 15 residues. Looked up from germline, CDR1 is SGHNT and CDR2 is YYREEE (reference sequence). J gave up 4 bases and V 0 bases, and 2 bases lay outside the gene matches. The CDR3 region has the DNA TGTGCCAGCAGCTTGGGGGACAGGGGGGGCTATGGCTACACCTTC. Protein sequence: CASSLGDRGGYGYTF.

The rearrangement uses TRBV9 and TRBJ1-1; TRBD1 matches 11 bases. The J segment lost 5 bases and the V segment lost 4 bases, leaving 16 bases of the junction unmatched. The CDR3 contains 18 residues. CDR1 is SGDLS and CDR2 is YYNGEE in the germline V gene. CDR3 amino acids: CASSPDIGTGGYGTEAFF. In DNA, the CDR3 is TGTGCCAGCAGCCCGGACATCGGGACAGGGGGTTATGGGACTGAAGCTTTCTTT.

V and J are TRBV6-2 or TRBV6-3 and TRBJ2-4, with D perhaps matching TRBD2 (5 bases). The CDR3 is made up of 12 amino acids. Germline V gives CDR1 MNHEY, CDR2 SVGEGT. V lost 2 bases and J 7 bases, leaving 6 bases between the germline ends. CDR3 sequence reads: CASSYGGNIQYF. In nucleotides, the CDR3 is TGTGCCAGCAGTTACGGCGGGAACATTCAGTACTTC.

The CDR3 DNA reads as TGTGCCAGCAGTGTCGGCCAGGGGGTTTACGAGCAGTACTTC. Amino acids: CASSVGQGVYEQYF. The chain has TRBV2 and TRBJ2-7; 7 bases map to TRBD1. This CDR3 is 14 amino acids long. The germline gives CDR1 SNHLY, CDR2 FYNNEI. V was pared by 4 bases and J by 4 bases, with 7 bases of the junction left unmatched.

The CDR3 is CASSLGGQGYDQPQHF. The CDR3 DNA sequence: TGTGCCAGCAGCTTAGGGGGGCAGGGTTACGATCAGCCCCAGCATTTT. This chain uses TRBV7-9 with TRBJ1-5; D possibly corresponds to TRBD1 (6 bases). This CDR3 spans 16 amino acids. Deletions cut 1 base from V and 5 bases from J, with 15 bases between. The V gene's germline CDR1 is SEHNR and CDR2 FQNEAQ (reference sequence).

This sequence joins TRBV5-1 and TRBJ2-3, with 9 bases fitting TRBD1. V dropped 1 base and J dropped 1; count of bases not matched to a gene: 1. This CDR3 spans 15 amino acids. Germline assignment: CDR1 SGHRS and CDR2 YFSETQ. The CDR3 region has the DNA TGCGCCAGCAGCTTGTACAGGGGGCGCACAGATACGCAGTATTTT. Translation gives CASSLYRGRTDTQYF.

V and J are TRBV7-2 and TRBJ1-6; D is uncertain. Germline V CDR1 and CDR2: SGHTA, FQGNSA. The V end lost 3 bases, the J end lost 9 bases, and 12 bases lay between the germline ends. CDR3 size: 14 residues. CDR3 protein: CASSFVRIGSPLHF. In DNA form, the CDR3 reads TGTGCCAGCAGCTTTGTACGGATAGGTTCACCCCTCCACTTT.

The V and J genes are TRBV7-9 and TRBJ1-3; no reliable D call. The CDR3 runs to 16 residues. V lost 4 bases to trimming and J lost 0 bases, with 13 bases between them. Germline CDR1 SEHNR, CDR2 FQNEAQ (reference sequence). The CDR3 loop reads CASSSRRGSSGNTIYF. CDR3 coding DNA: TGTGCCAGCAGCTCGAGGCGGGGAAGCTCTGGAAACACCATATATTTT.

The DNA of the CDR3 is TGTGCCAGCAGCGCTAGCGGGAGGGCTTATTCATCCCGCACAGATACGCAGTATTTT. It encodes CASSASGRAYSSRTDTQYF. The genes are TRBV7-2 and TRBJ2-3; 12 bases line up with TRBD2. The CDR3 sequence is 19 residues long. The germline V gene encodes CDR1 SGHTA and CDR2 FQGNSA. The trim removed 5 bases at V and 1 base at J, leaving 13 bases unmatched.

The chain links TRBV19 to TRBJ1-2; 10 bases map to TRBD1. J lost 4 bases, V lost 6 bases, and 8 bases had no gene match. Germline values: CDR1 LNHDA, CDR2 SQIVND (reference sequence). The CDR3 is 15 amino acids. CDR3 DNA sequence: TGTGCCAGTAGCGGAGACAGGGGGCAAGGCTATGGCTACACCTTC. Translated: CASSGDRGQGYGYTF.

The rearrangement uses TRBV12-3 or TRBV12-4 and TRBJ1-3; D ambiguous. The CDR3 is 13 amino acids. V lost 6 bases to trimming and J lost 0 bases, with 6 bases between them. CDR3 DNA: TGTGCCAGCAGAAGATCCTCTGGAAACACCATATATTTT. Its translation: CASRRSSGNTIYF.

The V and J genes are TRBV5-4 and TRBJ2-1, with 8 bases that match TRBD2. The length of the CDR3 is 16 residues. The V segment lost 0 bases and the J segment 7 bases; nucleotides outside the gene matches: 9. The germline gives CDR1 SGHNT, CDR2 YYREEE (reference sequence). The CDR3 region is CASSLARLAGLNEQFF. The CDR3 DNA reads as TGTGCCAGCAGCTTGGCCAGGTTAGCGGGACTGAATGAGCAGTTCTTC.

CDR3 DNA: TGCGCCAGCAGCTTGGGAGACGCGAGCTCCTACAATGAGCAGTTCTTC. This translates into CASSLGDASSYNEQFF. V usage is TRBV5-1 and J usage is TRBJ2-1; D unresolved. Trimming took off 0 bases at V and 0 bases at J, with 10 bases between the two ends. This CDR3 spans 16 amino acids. Germline V gives CDR1 SGHRS, CDR2 YFSETQ.

The J gene is TRBJ2-2, the V gene TRBV28; D may be TRBD1 or TRBD2 (5 bases each). Germline CDR1 and CDR2: MDHEN and SYDVKM. The CDR3 is 15 residues long. V lost 6 bases and J lost 9, with 20 bases in between. CDR3 sequence: CASSYPQSGPWELFF. CDR3 sequence (DNA): TGTGCCAGCAGCTACCCCCAGTCGGGGCCGTGGGAGCTGTTTTTT.

The V gene is TRBV28, the J gene TRBJ1-1, with D uncertain. This CDR3 spans 11 amino acids. Germline CDR1 and CDR2: MDHEN and SYDVKM. V was trimmed by 6 bases and J by 2 bases, leaving 4 bases between them. CDR3 amino acids: CASRLNTEAFF. DNA of the CDR3: TGTGCCAGCAGGCTAAACACTGAAGCTTTCTTT.

The CDR3 protein is CASSLFRGAWETQYF. The CDR3 DNA is TGTGCCAGCAGCTTATTTAGGGGGGCGTGGGAGACCCAGTACTTC. The chain links TRBV11-2 to TRBJ2-5; D may be TRBD1 or TRBD2 (6 bases each). V was pared by 2 bases and J by 5 bases, with 15 bases between. This CDR3 spans 15 amino acids. The germline V gene has CDR1 SGHAT and CDR2 FQNNGV.

This clone was detected once. The chain combines TRBV25-1 with TRBJ2-1; 8 bases agree with TRBD1. CDR1 is MGHDK and CDR2 is SYGVNS in the germline V gene. The CDR3 runs 16 residues. Germline trimming cut 1 base from V and 3 bases from J; bases unmatched to any gene: 5. The CDR3 nucleotides are TGTGCCAGCAGTGAATCACAGGGGGGTGGCTACAATGAGCAGTTCTTC. It yields the protein CASSESQGGGYNEQFF.

In nucleotides, the CDR3 is TGTGCCAGCACCCCCCGGCGGGGCAGGGTGGTCTTGGCCAGCACCGGGGAGCTGTTTTTT. It codes for CASTPRRGRVVLASTGELFF. This sequence joins TRBV27 and TRBJ2-2; maybe TRBD2 (6 bases). Germline assignment: CDR1 MNHEY and CDR2 SMNVEV (reference sequence). V was clipped by 7 bases and J by 4 bases, with 31 bases between them. The CDR3 is made up of 20 amino acids.